This section outlines one T cell receptor beta chain sequence together with its context. V shed 4 bases and J shed 6 bases, with 19 bases lying between them. The V gene's germline CDR1 is MDHEN and CDR2 SYDVKM. The CDR3 is 15 residues long. The data were produced by immunoSEQ multiplex PCR, yet TCRdb's version contains in-frame clones alone and is incomplete. The sample consists of 27,000 or so clones, approximately 86% of them appearing once. The record originates from a study of PD-L1 blockade in urothelial cancer. Sequencing was performed on PBMCs, taken around atezolizumab (anti-PD-L1) treatment. The J gene is TRBJ2-7, the V gene TRBV28; a weak D match, TRBD1 (5 bases). The receptor's source is a man between 45 and 60 years old with urothelial cancer. CDR3 sequence: CASSSLQALAAEQYF. The CDR3 DNA is TGTGCCAGCAGTTCCCTACAGGCCCTTGCGGCCGAGCAGTACTTC.